This T cell receptor beta chain was recorded in a study of cytomegalovirus exposure and HLA in healthy donors. It was with 60 Vbeta and 13 Jbeta primers that the PCR ran. Clones were read by immunoSEQ multiplex PCR, and TCRdb kept only the in-frame ones, dropping some. Of about 110,000 clones in the sample, roughly 12% were seen once. Per germline, CDR1 MNHEY and CDR2 SMNVEV (reference sequence). V dropped 0 bases and J dropped 4 bases, with 9 bases sitting between them. This CDR3 spans 14 amino acids. The chain couples TRBV27 to TRBJ1-2; no clear D gene. This TCR came from a man aged 40-50 years in good health and CMV-seropositive. The sample consisted of PBMCs. The CDR3 bases are TGTGCCAGCAGTTTATCGCCGGAGGGCTATGGCTACACCTTC. Its translation is CASSLSPEGYGYTF.